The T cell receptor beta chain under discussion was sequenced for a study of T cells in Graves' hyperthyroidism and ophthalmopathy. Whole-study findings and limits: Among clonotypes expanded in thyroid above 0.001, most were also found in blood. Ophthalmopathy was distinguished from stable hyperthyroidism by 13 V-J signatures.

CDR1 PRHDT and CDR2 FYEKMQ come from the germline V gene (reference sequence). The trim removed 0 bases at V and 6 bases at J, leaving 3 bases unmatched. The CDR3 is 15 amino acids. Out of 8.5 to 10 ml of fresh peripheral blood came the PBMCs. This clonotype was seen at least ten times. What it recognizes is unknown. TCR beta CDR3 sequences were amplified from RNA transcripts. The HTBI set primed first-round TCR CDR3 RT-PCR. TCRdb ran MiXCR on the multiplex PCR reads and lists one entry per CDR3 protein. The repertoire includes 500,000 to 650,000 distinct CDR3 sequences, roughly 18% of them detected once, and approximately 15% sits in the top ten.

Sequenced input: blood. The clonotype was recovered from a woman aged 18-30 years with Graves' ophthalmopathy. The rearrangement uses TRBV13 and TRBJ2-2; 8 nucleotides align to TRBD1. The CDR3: CASSLGGTGSGELFF. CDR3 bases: TGTGCCAGCAGCTTAGGGGGGACAGGCTCCGGGGAGCTGTTTTTT.